These 22 T cell receptor beta chains share one sample of origin, sequenced in a study of sequential checkpoint blockade in melanoma. Treatment defined: randomized to nivolumab then ipilimumab (arm A) or the reverse (arm B). Using immunoSEQ multiplex PCR, the repertoire was profiled, and TCRdb retains in-frame clones only, with some absent. The sample consists of over 15,000 clones, 60% to 80% of them appearing once. The material was CD8+ T cells sorted from blood (inferred from file names), obtained from a patient given nivolumab and ipilimumab in sequence. The receptors stem from a human donor with melanoma.

For the CDR3, the DNA is TGCGCCAGCAGCGACCCTGGCCGGAGCTACGAGCAGTACTTC. Its translation is CASSDPGRSYEQYF. This rearrangement joins TRBV5-1 to TRBJ2-7; D is uncertain. CDR1 is SGHRS and CDR2 is YFSETQ in the germline V gene. This CDR3 is 14 amino acids long. The V gene lost 4 bases and the J gene lost 3 bases, with 14 bases spanning the gap.

V is TRBV15 and J is TRBJ2-7; no reliable D call. The germline V gene encodes CDR1 LNHNV and CDR2 YYDKDF (reference sequence). Trimming pared 0 bases from V and 4 bases from J, leaving 10 bases between. This CDR3 region has 14 residues. CDR3 in amino acids: CATSREGRFYEQYF. In DNA form, the CDR3 reads TGTGCCACCAGCAGAGAGGGCAGGTTTTACGAGCAGTACTTC.

This chain uses TRBV10-3 with TRBJ2-7; TRBD2 agrees at 15 bases. The ends lost 4 bases at V and 3 bases at J; junction bases unmatched: 1. CDR1 and CDR2 from the germline V gene are ENHRY and SYGVKD. The CDR3 spans 15 residues. Here the CDR3 reads CAISGGLAGGYEQYF. CDR3 bases: TGTGCCATCAGTGGGGGACTAGCGGGAGGCTACGAGCAGTACTTC.

J is TRBJ2-7 and V is TRBV4-3, with D perhaps matching TRBD2 (5 bases). CDR1 and CDR2 (germline): LGHNA, YSLEER. The CDR3 spans 14 residues. Trimming took off 4 bases at V and 2 bases at J, with 12 bases between the two ends. CDR3 in DNA: TGCGCCAGCAGCCCCAGCGGAGACCCCTACGAGCAGTACTTC. It translates to CASSPSGDPYEQYF.

This clone was picked up one time. The chain has TRBV6-6 and TRBJ1-4; 7 bases align to TRBD1. This CDR3 comprises 14 residues. With V trimmed by 8 bases and J by 3 bases, 6 bases remained unmatched. Per the germline V gene, CDR1 is MNHNY and CDR2 is SVGAGI (reference sequence). Written as DNA, the CDR3 is TGTGCCAGCTTAGGGGGCATAGCTAATGAAAAACTGTTTTTT. Residues: CASLGGIANEKLFF.

V is TRBV4-3 and J is TRBJ2-7; 12 bases are shared with TRBD2. Germline values: CDR1 LGHNA, CDR2 YSLEER. With 4 bases clipped from V and 2 bases from J, the junction kept 3 bases outside the gene matches. CDR3 size: 15 residues. The CDR3 nucleotides read TGCGCCAGCAGCCGGCTAGCGGGGGGGACCTACGAGCAGTACTTC. It yields the protein CASSRLAGGTYEQYF.

This rearrangement joins TRBV23-1 to TRBJ2-7; a possible D gene is TRBD1 (6 bases). TRBV23-1 is sorted into the ORF group, with uncertain function. The V end lost 6 bases, the J end lost 2 bases, and 23 bases lay between the germline ends. The CDR3 totals 17 residues. The CDR3 region has the DNA TGCGCCAGCAGACCCCCACGCGACAGGATAGAGACCTACGAGCAGTACTTC. Translation: CASRPPRDRIETYEQYF.

The chain recombines TRBV5-4 with TRBJ1-1, with 9 bases identical to TRBD1. Germline V gene data show CDR1 as SGHNT and CDR2 as YYREEE (reference sequence). The CDR3 has 14 amino acids. Losses at the gene ends were 0 bases for V and 7 bases for J; bases not matched to a gene: 4. The CDR3 DNA reads as TGTGCCAGCAGCTTGGGGCGACAGGGGGATGAAGCTTTCTTT. Its translation: CASSLGRQGDEAFF.

This chain links TRBV9 with TRBJ1-1; D call uncertain. Germline V gene data show CDR1 as SGDLS and CDR2 as YYNGEE. This CDR3 spans 15 amino acids. V lost 0 bases to trimming and J lost 3 bases, with 12 bases between them. CDR3 sequence (DNA): TGTGCCAGCAGCGTAGAAGGTTGGGGAGACACTGAAGCTTTCTTT. Amino acids: CASSVEGWGDTEAFF.

This clone showed up just once. The chain recombines TRBV7-9 with TRBJ1-5; D is unresolved. Germline V lookup: CDR1 SEHNR, CDR2 FQNEAQ (reference sequence). This CDR3 comprises 12 residues. The germline V and J ends were trimmed by 4 bases and 4 bases, with 5 bases remaining between them. The DNA for the CDR3 is TGTGCCAGCAGCTCCGGGAATCAGCCCCAGCATTTT. It translates to CASSSGNQPQHF.

V is TRBV7-9 and J is TRBJ1-5; D remains ambiguous. The germline V gene encodes CDR1 SEHNR and CDR2 FQNEAQ (reference sequence). The CDR3 sequence is 12 residues long. The germline V and J ends were trimmed by 1 base and 6 bases, with 4 bases remaining between them. Here the CDR3 DNA reads TGTGCCAGCAGCTTAGACGGTCAGCCCCAGCATTTT. Protein sequence: CASSLDGQPQHF.

Notes on this clone: This clone may be a read error of a much larger clone one base away. The rearrangement joins TRBV4-2 to TRBJ1-4, with 7 nucleotides matching TRBD1. V trimming: 1 base; J trimming: 0 bases; junction bases outside the gene matches: 11. CDR3 length equals 19 residues. Germline-derived CDR1 and CDR2 are LGHNA and YNFKEQ. This CDR3 is CASSQVTGQRDSTNEKLFF. CDR3 in DNA: TGTGCCAGCAGCCAAGTGACGGGACAGCGCGACTCAACTAATGAAAAACTGTTTTTT.

This clone was recorded once. The V gene is TRBV7-6, the J gene TRBJ1-5; unclear D gene. Per germline, CDR1 SGHVS and CDR2 FNYEAQ. The CDR3 spans 13 residues. V gave up 2 bases and J gave up 5 bases, with 7 bases separating them. For the CDR3, the DNA is TGTGCCAGCAGCTTATCCGGGGATCAGCCCCAGCATTTT. This codes for CASSLSGDQPQHF. Full variable domain (rest looked up from reference TRBV7-6 and TRBJ1-5): GAGVSQSPRYKVTKRGQDVALRCDPISGHVSLYWYRQALGQGPEFLTYFNYEAQQDKSGLPNDRFSAERPEGSISTLTIQRTEQRDSAMYRCASSLSGDQPQHFGDGTRLSIL.

The chain employs TRBV28 and TRBJ2-7, with 11 bases aligning to TRBD2. With V trimmed by 1 base and J by 4 bases, 6 bases remained unmatched. The CDR3 spans 16 residues. The germline CDR1 and CDR2 sequences are MDHEN and SYDVKM. The CDR3 loop is CASSLFGTSGIYEQYF. For the CDR3, the DNA is TGTGCCAGCAGTTTATTTGGGACTAGCGGCATATACGAGCAGTACTTC.

The chain joins TRBV27 to TRBJ2-7, with TRBD1 matching over 7 bases. The CDR3 runs 14 residues. V shed 6 bases, J shed 1 base, and the junction held 6 bases outside the gene matches. Per the germline V gene, CDR1 is MNHEY and CDR2 is SMNVEV (reference sequence). The CDR3 loop reads CASSHRGLSYEQYF. The CDR3 DNA reads TGTGCCAGCAGCCACAGGGGCCTTTCCTACGAGCAGTACTTC.

The V call is TRBV7-8, the J call TRBJ1-2; TRBD1 agrees at 7 bases. With 5 bases clipped from V and 4 bases from J, the junction kept 10 bases outside the gene matches. CDR1 SGHVS and CDR2 FQNEAQ come from the germline V gene. The CDR3 has 15 amino acids. The CDR3 region is CASSPRDRVFYGYTF. The DNA of the CDR3 is TGTGCCAGCAGCCCCAGGGACAGAGTGTTCTATGGCTACACCTTC.

The chain combines TRBV19 with TRBJ2-7, with 8 bases fitting TRBD1. The V and J ends lost 5 bases and 3 bases, in that order; junction bases with no gene match: 9. Germline V gene data show CDR1 as LNHDA and CDR2 as SQIVND (reference sequence). The CDR3 covers 15 residues. This CDR3 is CASSADRGGGYEQYF. CDR3 sequence (DNA): TGTGCCAGTAGTGCCGACAGGGGAGGAGGCTACGAGCAGTACTTC.

The V gene is TRBV4-2, the J gene TRBJ2-7, with 8 bases lining up with TRBD1. Germline V gives CDR1 LGHNA, CDR2 YNFKEQ. V lost 4 bases to trimming and J lost 6 bases; unmatched junction nucleotides: 5. There are 13 residues in the CDR3. As DNA, the CDR3 is TGTGCCAGCAGCCCTGGACAGGGCTTCGAGCAGTACTTC. This translates into CASSPGQGFEQYF.

The V call is TRBV4-3, the J call TRBJ2-7; 7 bases are shared with TRBD2. CDR1 and CDR2 (germline): LGHNA, YSLEER. V was pared by 0 bases and J by 3 bases, with 5 bases of the junction left unmatched. The CDR3 has 15 amino acids. The CDR3 DNA follows: TGCGCCAGCAGCCAAGATTGGGGGGGGGTCTACGAGCAGTACTTC. The encoded protein is CASSQDWGGVYEQYF.

The chain combines TRBV27 with TRBJ2-7; D might be TRBD2 (5 bases). The ends were cut back, 3 bases at V and 4 bases at J, with 10 bases in the middle. Germline loops: CDR1 MNHEY, CDR2 SMNVEV (reference sequence). CDR3 length: 13 residues. Written as DNA, the CDR3 is TGTGCCAGCAGTTTCGGGGATAGGTACGAGCAGTACTTC. It is translated as CASSFGDRYEQYF.

The V and J genes are TRBV4-1 and TRBJ2-2, with a tentative D call TRBD2 (6 bases). The CDR3 length is 14 residues. Germline V gives CDR1 MGHRA, CDR2 YSYEKL. Trimming left V 0 bases short and J 8 bases short, with 10 bases between. The CDR3 here is CASSQEPGRGELFF. Here the CDR3 DNA reads TGCGCCAGCAGCCAAGAACCGGGGAGGGGGGAGCTGTTTTTT.

J is TRBJ1-2 and V is TRBV4-1; TRBD1 is a possible D gene (5 bases). Germline V gene sequence: CDR1 MGHRA, CDR2 YSYEKL. Trimming removed 1 base at V and 4 bases at J, with 13 bases between. The CDR3 is 15 residues long. Here the CDR3 reads CASSQGSQGVYGYTF. CDR3 nucleotide sequence: TGCGCCAGCAGCCAAGGGAGCCAGGGCGTCTATGGCTACACCTTC.